The 6 T cell receptor beta chains below were found in one sample sequenced in a study of regulatory T cells in long-lasting Graves disease (dated by TCRdb to the early 2020s). The library was made by multiplex PCR. Sequenced using an Illumina HiSeq 4000. iRepertoire HTBI primers and Arm-PCR amplification of CDR3 regions were used to construct TCR beta libraries. TCRdb reprocessed the public reads (quality trimming at Q25 with fastp, clone calling with MiXCR) and kept in-frame beta chains. All rows with the same CDR3 protein become a single entry with the most common DNA and genes. The sample includes over 650,000 distinct CDR3 sequences, with about 32% observed a single time. The ten largest clones represent roughly 41% of the sample. The sample's time point, from its label and the paper: persistent/refractory GD, antithyroid drugs over 5 years with positive TRAb. For both TCR sequencing and RNA sequencing, RNA was extracted from PBMCs in TRIzol.

The sample here was peripheral blood mononuclear cells (PBMCs), taken when the disease was refractory, from a patient treated with antithyroid drugs. The receptors stem from a female donor with Graves disease.

V gene TRBV20-1 combines with J gene TRBJ2-3; 7 nucleotides line up with TRBD1. The CDR3 covers 14 residues. Germline CDR1 DFQATT, CDR2 SNEGSKA (reference sequence). V trimming: 4 bases; J trimming: 3 bases; junction bases outside the gene matches: 7. The CDR3 sequence: CSAIRQGSTDTQYF. CDR3 in DNA: TGCAGTGCTATCCGACAGGGATCTACAGATACGCAGTATTTT.

This clonotype was counted between two and nine times. The rearrangement uses TRBV19 and TRBJ2-7; either TRBD1 or TRBD2 may supply D (5 bases each). Germline lookup yields CDR1 LNHDA and CDR2 SQIVND (reference sequence). The CDR3 has 15 amino acids. Trimming stripped 1 base from V and 5 bases from J, with 15 bases between. CDR3 in DNA: TGTGCCAGTAGTATAGGTCGGGACCTGTCCCACGAGCAGTACTTC. Amino acid sequence: CASSIGRDLSHEQYF.

CDR3 nucleotide sequence: TGTGCCAGCAGCCTCCTAGCGGGAGTTTCCGAGCAGTACTTC. Encoded protein: CASSLLAGVSEQYF. V usage is TRBV6-1 and J usage is TRBJ2-7; 10 nucleotides align to TRBD2. CDR3 length equals 14 residues. V was clipped by 6 bases and J by 6 bases; unmatched bases: 8. Germline CDR1 and CDR2: MNHNS and SASEGT.

The J gene is TRBJ2-1, the V gene TRBV20-1, with 9 bases fitting TRBD2. The CDR3 has 12 residues. V shed 5 bases and J 9 bases; nucleotides not matched to a gene: 5. CDR1 and CDR2 from the germline V gene are DFQATT and SNEGSKA (reference sequence). DNA of the CDR3: TGCAGTGCTCGCGGGAGGGCCTTTGAGCAGTTCTTC. Residues: CSARGRAFEQFF.

This clonotype was seen a few times. V and J are TRBV6-5 and TRBJ2-2; 11 positions match TRBD2. CDR1 and CDR2 from the germline V gene are MNHEY and SVGAGI. Germline trimming cut 2 bases from V and 6 bases from J; bases unmatched to any gene: 11. The CDR3 loop spans 18 amino acids. CDR3 sequence reads: CASSYPGTSGSIPGELFF. For the CDR3, the DNA is TGTGCCAGCAGTTACCCTGGCACTAGCGGGAGTATACCCGGGGAGCTGTTTTTT.

The chain couples TRBV3-1 to TRBJ2-7; unclear D gene. Germline assignment: CDR1 LGHDT and CDR2 YNNKEL (reference sequence). V was clipped by 5 bases and J by 6 bases, with 14 bases between them. The CDR3 is made up of 13 amino acids. The CDR3, as DNA: TGTGCCAGCAGCACACTCCGACATTCCGAGCAGTACTTC. The encoded protein is CASSTLRHSEQYF.